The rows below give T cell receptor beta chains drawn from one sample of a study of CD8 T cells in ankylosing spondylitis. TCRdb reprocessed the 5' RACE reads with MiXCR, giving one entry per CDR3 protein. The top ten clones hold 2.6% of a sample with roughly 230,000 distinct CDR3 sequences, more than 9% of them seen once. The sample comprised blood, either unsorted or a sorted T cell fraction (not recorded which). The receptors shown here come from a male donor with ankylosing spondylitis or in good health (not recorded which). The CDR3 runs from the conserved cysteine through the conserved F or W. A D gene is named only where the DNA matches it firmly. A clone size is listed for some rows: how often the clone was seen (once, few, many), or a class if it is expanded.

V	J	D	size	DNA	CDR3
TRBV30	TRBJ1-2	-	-	TGTGCCTGGAGTGCCCACGAGGGGATCGGCTACACCTTC	CAWSAHEGIGYTF
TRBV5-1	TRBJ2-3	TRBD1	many	TGCGCCAGCAGCCTGCGTGGACAGGGGCCAGATACGCAGTATTTT	CASSLRGQGPDTQYF
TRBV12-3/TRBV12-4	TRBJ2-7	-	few	TGTGCCAGCAGTTCTAACCAGGAGCAGTACTTC	CASSSNQEQYF
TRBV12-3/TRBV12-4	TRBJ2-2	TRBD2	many	TGTGCCAGCAGGCCACTAGCGGGGGGAAACACCGGGGAGCTGTTTTTT	CASRPLAGGNTGELFF
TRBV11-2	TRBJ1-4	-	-	TGTGCCAGCAGCGTAGGCGGTTATTCAACTAATGAAAAACTGTTTTTT	CASSVGGYSTNEKLFF
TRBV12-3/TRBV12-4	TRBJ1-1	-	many	TGTGCCAGCAGTTTACGGGATGGCACTGAAGCTTTCTTT	CASSLRDGTEAFF
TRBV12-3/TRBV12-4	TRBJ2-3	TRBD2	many	TGTGCCAGCAGCAGGACTAGCGGTAGCACAGATACGCAGTATTTT	CASSRTSGSTDTQYF
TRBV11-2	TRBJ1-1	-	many	TGTGCCAGCAGCTTAGGTATGCAGGCGGGTCGTGAAGCTTTCTTT	CASSLGMQAGREAFF
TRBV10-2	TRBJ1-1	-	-	TGCGCCAGCAGTGCTGTAAAAAACACTGAAGCTTTCTTT	CASSAVKNTEAFF
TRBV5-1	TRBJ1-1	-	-	TGCGCCAGCAGCTTTAGTGCCAGCCGTGAAGCTTTCTTT	CASSFSASREAFF
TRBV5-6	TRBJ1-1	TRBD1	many	TGTGCCAGCATCCTAAAAGGGGGCAGGTCTGAAGCTTTCTTT	CASILKGGRSEAFF
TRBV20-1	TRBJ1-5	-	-	TGCAGTGCAGGCCGGAAGACAGCGCCCCAGCATTTT	CSAGRKTAPQHF
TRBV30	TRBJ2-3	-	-	TGTGCCTGGGGCCTCAAGGGGTCAGATACGCAGTATTTT	CAWGLKGSDTQYF
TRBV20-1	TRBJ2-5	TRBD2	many	TGCAGTGCTTCTCTGAGCGGGAGAGAGACCCAGTACTTC	CSASLSGRETQYF
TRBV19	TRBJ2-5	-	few	TGTGCCAGTAGTAGCGCGAGAGAAGAGACCCAGTACTTC	CASSSAREETQYF
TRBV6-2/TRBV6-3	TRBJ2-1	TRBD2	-	TGTGCCAGCAGTTACGCGAGGACTAGCGGGAGGTCCAGATTCTCCAATGAGCAGTTCTTC	CASSYARTSGRSRFSNEQFF
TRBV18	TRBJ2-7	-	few	TGTGCCAGCTCACCACCAGACGTTTACGAGCAGTACTTC	CASSPPDVYEQYF
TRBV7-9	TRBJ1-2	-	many	TGTGCCAGCAGCCCGATGCTGCTCTATGGCTACACCTTC	CASSPMLLYGYTF
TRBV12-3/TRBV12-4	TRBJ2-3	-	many	TGTGCCAGCAGTTCGCGACTAGTGAGGACAGATACGCAGTATTTT	CASSSRLVRTDTQYF
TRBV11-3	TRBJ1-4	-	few	TGTGCCAGCAGCTTAGGAGGAGGGAGAGGTGAAAAACTGTTTTTT	CASSLGGGRGEKLFF
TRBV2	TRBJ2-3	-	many	TGTGCCAGCAGTGAAGAACAGGACTTTACGCAGTATTTT	CASSEEQDFTQYF
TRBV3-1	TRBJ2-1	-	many	TGTGCCAGCAGCTTACAACCCACTGTAAACAATGAGCAGTTCTTC	CASSLQPTVNNEQFF
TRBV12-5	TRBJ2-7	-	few	TGTGCTAGTGGTTTGGGGCCCCGGGACGACGAGCAGTACTTC	CASGLGPRDDEQYF
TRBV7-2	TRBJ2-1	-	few	TGTGCCAGCAGCCCCTTTATCGGCGGGGTTACCAACAATGAGCAGTTCTTC	CASSPFIGGVTNNEQFF
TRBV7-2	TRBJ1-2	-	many	TGTGCCAGCAGCTTAGGTGCTTTGGCAGGCCGATATGGCTACACCTTC	CASSLGALAGRYGYTF
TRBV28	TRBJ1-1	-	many	TGTGCCAGCAGCTCCGGGTCCCTGAACACTGAAGCTTTCTTT	CASSSGSLNTEAFF
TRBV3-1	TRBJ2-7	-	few	TGTGCCAGCAGCCAAGCCCGGGGGGCGGCGGGCTACGAGCAGTACTTC	CASSQARGAAGYEQYF
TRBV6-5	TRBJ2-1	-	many	TGTGCCAGCAGTTACGGGTCAGGAGGGACCCTCCTCGGGGAGCAGTTCTTC	CASSYGSGGTLLGEQFF
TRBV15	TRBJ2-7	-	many	TGTGCCACCAGCAGCGTTCGTTCTAAGGAGCAGTACTTC	CATSSVRSKEQYF
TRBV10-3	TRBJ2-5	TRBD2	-	TGTGCCATCAGTGAGTTAGCGGGTGGATCAGAGACCCAGTACTTC	CAISELAGGSETQYF
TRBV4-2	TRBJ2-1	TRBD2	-	TGTGCCAGCAGCCAAGATATCATACGGGGGGGTATCAATGAGCAGTTCTTC	CASSQDIIRGGINEQFF
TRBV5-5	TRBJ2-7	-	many	TGTGCCAGCAGCGTTACGGACAGCCCCTACGAGCAGTACTTC	CASSVTDSPYEQYF
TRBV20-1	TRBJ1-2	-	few	TGCAGTGCTAGCGGCAGGGGTAACTATGGCTACACCTTC	CSASGRGNYGYTF
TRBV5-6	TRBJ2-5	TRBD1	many	TGTGCCAGCCTTCACCTCACAGGGGAGTTCCAAGAGACCCAGTACTTC	CASLHLTGEFQETQYF
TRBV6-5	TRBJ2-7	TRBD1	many	TGTGCCAGCAGTTACGGGACAGGGGGCTTGGGGCAGTACTTC	CASSYGTGGLGQYF
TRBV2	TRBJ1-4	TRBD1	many	TGTGCCAGCAGTGGGACAGGGACTAATGAAAAACTGTTTTTT	CASSGTGTNEKLFF
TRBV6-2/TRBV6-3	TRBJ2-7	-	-	TGTGCCAGCAGGACTGCGTTTGACGGGGGCGAGCAGTACTTC	CASRTAFDGGEQYF
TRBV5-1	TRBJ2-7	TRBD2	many	TGCGCCAGCAGCGACGGGACTAGCGGTCTGGGCGAGCAGTACTTC	CASSDGTSGLGEQYF
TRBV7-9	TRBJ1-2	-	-	TGTGCCACGGGGGGTGGCTATGGCTACACCTTC	CATGGGYGYTF
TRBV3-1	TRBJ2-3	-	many	TGTGCCAGCAGCCAGGCAGGGAGGCCAGATACGCAGTATTTT	CASSQAGRPDTQYF
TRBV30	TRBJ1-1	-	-	TGTGCCTGGAGTGTTGACAACACTGAAGCTTTCTTT	CAWSVDNTEAFF
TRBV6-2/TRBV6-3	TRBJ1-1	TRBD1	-	TGTGCCAGCAGCCTGGGACAGGGAAAGACTGAAGCTTTCTTT	CASSLGQGKTEAFF
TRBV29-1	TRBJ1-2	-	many	TGCAGCGTATCCCCATCCCCGCCGGGATACTATGGCTACACCTTC	CSVSPSPPGYYGYTF
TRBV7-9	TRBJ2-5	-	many	TGTGCCAGCAGCTTTGGGCAGGCCTTGATCCAAGAGACCCAGTACTTC	CASSFGQALIQETQYF
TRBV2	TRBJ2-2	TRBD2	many	TGTGCCAGCACAGGGAGGGGAAACACCGGGGAGCTGTTTTTT	CASTGRGNTGELFF
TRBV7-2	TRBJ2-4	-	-	TGTGCCAGCAGCCTGGAGGGCGGTTCGGCCAAAAACATTCAGTACTTC	CASSLEGGSAKNIQYF
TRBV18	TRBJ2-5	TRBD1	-	TGTGCCAGCTCACCGATGACAGGGATCCAAGAGACCCAGTACTTC	CASSPMTGIQETQYF
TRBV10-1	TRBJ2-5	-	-	TGCGCCAGCAGTCTAGCTGACGGGGGGACCCAGTACTTC	CASSLADGGTQYF
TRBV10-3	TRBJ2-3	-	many	TGTGCCATCAGTGGAGATGGAGATACGCAGTATTTT	CAISGDGDTQYF
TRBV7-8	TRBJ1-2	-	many	TGTGCCAGCAGCTTAGCGCTATTGAGGGCAGGAGACTATGGCTACACCTTC	CASSLALLRAGDYGYTF
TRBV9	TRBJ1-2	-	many	TGTGCCAGCAGCGTAGATAGGGCCCATGGCTACACCTTC	CASSVDRAHGYTF